These T cell receptor beta chains were read from a single sample in a study of patients and donors after allogeneic stem cell transplantation. TCRdb reanalysed the RT-PCR reads using MiXCR and keeps one entry per CDR3 protein. The sample shows over 150,000 distinct CDR3 sequences, over 25% of them seen only once. Sequenced sample: blood, either unsorted or a sorted T cell fraction (not recorded which). Receptors were obtained from a human donor who was either an allogeneic HSCT recipient or a stem cell or donor lymphocyte infusion donor (not recorded which). It is not recorded whose cells these are; they may come from a transplant donor. CDR3s leave out the opening cysteine and the closing phenylalanine or tryptophan. Each record gives: J gene, V gene, CDR3 protein.

>TRBJ1-1|TRBV10-3
AISGGHGQLNTEAF
>TRBJ1-3|TRBV29-1
SVHPLTRDPSGNTIY
>TRBJ2-5|TRBV24-1
ATSDLQETQY
>TRBJ1-1|TRBV7-2
ASRVGGNTEAF
>TRBJ1-5|TRBV18
ASSLLSTQPQH
>TRBJ2-2|TRBV6-2/TRBV6-3
ASSYSTAYTGELF
>TRBJ2-3|TRBV27
ASRSDGTPIRTDTQY
>TRBJ2-7|TRBV9
ASSPQPGPIYEQY
>TRBJ2-4|TRBV29-1
SVESLAKNIQY
>TRBJ1-2|TRBV12-3/TRBV12-4
ASSSTGLYGYT
>TRBJ1-5|TRBV7-2
ASSLSAVKHNQPQH
>TRBJ1-1|TRBV4-1
ASSAGLWHPMNTEAF
>TRBJ2-4|TRBV7-6
ASSQGTENIQY
>TRBJ2-1|TRBV18
ASSPGLAGAGNEQF
>TRBJ2-7|TRBV30
AWGGYEQY
>TRBJ1-1|TRBV20-1
SAGRTTTEAF
>TRBJ2-1|TRBV20-1
SARLALNNEQF
>TRBJ1-3|TRBV10-3
AISRGSGNTIY
>TRBJ2-1|TRBV3-1
ASSQLWRGGASSYNEQF
>TRBJ1-1|TRBV28
ASSLPRVNTEAF
>TRBJ2-1|TRBV4-1
ASSQGTSGASYNEQF
>TRBJ2-1|TRBV10-3
AISPREGEQF
>TRBJ1-2|TRBV24-1
ATSRTGYGYT
>TRBJ2-5|TRBV24-1
ATSDLSGHQTQY
>TRBJ2-3|TRBV20-1
SATGTAATDTQY
>TRBJ1-2|TRBV29-1
SVGAPPENYGYT
>TRBJ2-3|TRBV9
ASSGLLAGGDTQY
>TRBJ1-3|TRBV9
ASSTGFGNTIY
>TRBJ1-1|TRBV9
ASSVRGTGATEAF
>TRBJ2-5|TRBV7-2
ASSPKTRTARETQY
>TRBJ2-1|TRBV18
ASSPGIDGNEQF
>TRBJ2-5|TRBV7-2
ASSLNPAGGGETQY
>TRBJ2-7|TRBV20-1
SARGWDSLTNVPYEQY
>TRBJ1-2|TRBV7-9
ASSFPGPEEGYGYT
>TRBJ1-5|TRBV20-1
SARNAVQGNQPQH
>TRBJ2-7|TRBV7-9
ASSITSGPYEQY
>TRBJ2-2|TRBV12-3/TRBV12-4
ASSSVLYTGELF
>TRBJ2-1|TRBV12-3/TRBV12-4
ASSSTGGWNEQF
>TRBJ2-1|TRBV6-2/TRBV6-3
ASSYTVVNEQF
>TRBJ2-3|TRBV20-1
SASGGLISSTDTQY